This T cell receptor beta chain was sequenced for a study of cytotoxic CD8 clonotypes in ibrutinib-treated CLL. Points from the study as a whole: Sustained-remission and progressing patients were not sampled at matched times. Treatment left the uncommon public clonotypes either contracted or stable in frequency. Relative to age-matched healthy donors, clonality at baseline was higher, and it tracked circulating CD8+ T-cell counts.

The TCR beta libraries used 2 to 2.5 micrograms of genomic DNA that came from cryopreserved PBMCs. Here immunoSEQ multiplex PCR was the method, and the copy in TCRdb shows in-frame clones only, minus some. The sample carries tens of thousands of clones, 83% recorded once. The CDR3 runs 15 residues. Trimming removed 2 bases from V and 2 bases from J, with 12 bases in between. Germline CDR1 is LNHDA and CDR2 is SQIVND (reference sequence). Remarks on this clone: As yet, its antigen is unknown.

The chain couples TRBV19 to TRBJ1-1, with D unclear. The TCR sequence derives from a human donor with chronic lymphocytic leukemia. The sequenced sample was PBMCs, obtained after 24 months of ibrutinib treatment. The CDR3 nucleotides are TGTGCCAGTAGTATAAACCGGGCCTCAAACACTGAAGCTTTCTTT. Its protein product is CASSINRASNTEAFF.